This paragraph covers one T cell receptor beta chain sequence. The V segment lost 4 bases and the J segment 3 bases; nucleotides outside the gene matches: 5. Germline CDR1 reads MNHEY; CDR2 reads SVGAGI. The CDR3 is made up of 16 amino acids. Profiling relied on immunoSEQ multiplex PCR, and the TCRdb table lists in-frame clones only, not all of them. The sample lists 40,000 to 55,000 clones; over 60% were seen once. The record originates from a study of radiotherapy plus CTLA-4 blockade in lung cancer. Those with chemo-refractory metastatic non-small-cell lung cancer were treated with focal radiation combined with CTLA-4 blockade using ipilimumab.

The sample was peripheral blood, taken from a patient treated with radiotherapy plus ipilimumab. This receptor was taken from a human donor with non-small cell lung cancer whose response to radiotherapy plus ipilimumab could not be evaluated. The rearrangement uses TRBV6-5 and TRBJ2-1, with TRBD2 identical over 11 bases. DNA of the CDR3: TGTGCCAGCAGTTTCTCCCTAGCGGGGGGCTACAATGAGCAGTTCTTC. It codes for CASSFSLAGGYNEQFF.